This T cell receptor beta chain stems from a study of spatial heterogeneity in lung cancer. Study overall: Among detected sequences, beta-chain ones consistently exceeded alpha-chain ones in number.

Single TCR cDNA molecules each had their own unique molecular identifier. From the 5' RACE reads, TCRdb called clonotypes with MiXCR, one entry per CDR3 protein. Among some 15,000 distinct CDR3 sequences listed, 14% were seen once. CDR1 and CDR2 from the germline V gene are SGHRS and YFSETQ. J gave up 0 bases and V 2 bases, and 6 bases lay outside the gene matches. The length of the CDR3 is 16 residues. Study observations and caveats: Detection of ubiquitous tumor TCRs in blood was higher at resection than follow-up.

Time point given: sample taken at primary tumor resection. Tumor, nontumor lung or frozen PBMC supplied whole RNA, sequenced without sorting. This clonotype was observed a few times. The antigen is undetermined. The receptor was isolated from a male donor with early-stage non-small cell lung cancer. This specimen was PBMCs, taken at surgery. This chain connects TRBV5-1 to TRBJ2-3, with 7 bases lining up with TRBD2. The CDR3 region is CASSFILAASTDTQYF. In DNA, the CDR3 is TGCGCCAGCAGCTTCATCCTAGCGGCTAGCACAGATACGCAGTATTTT.